This TCR beta chain was identified in a study of blood T cell repertoires in COVID-19. Study-wide context: Samples representing acute and convalescent COVID-19 were sourced from the United States, Italy and Spain. PBMCs, B-cell-depleted T cells, or T cells provided the cDNA or gDNA that made up the material.

CDR1 and CDR2 from the germline V gene are SGHDT and YYEEEE. The CDR3 is 15 residues long. V shed 4 bases, J shed 5 bases, and the junction held 9 bases outside the gene matches. Study processing details: Scientists estimated how many nucleated cells there were by amplifying reference gene primers. Here immunoSEQ multiplex PCR was the method, and the copy in TCRdb shows in-frame clones only, minus some. V and J calls and clone size are as listed in that table; D and trimming were resolved from the DNA. This table has some 140,000 clones, approximately 80% appearing once. Material for sequencing was peripheral blood. This chain connects TRBV5-6 to TRBJ1-1; the match to TRBD1 covers 9 bases. The TCR comes from a woman aged 60-70 years with active or convalescent COVID-19. The CDR3 spells CASSTWTGVSTEAFF. The CDR3 DNA reads as TGTGCCAGCAGCACATGGACAGGGGTTTCGACTGAAGCTTTCTTT.